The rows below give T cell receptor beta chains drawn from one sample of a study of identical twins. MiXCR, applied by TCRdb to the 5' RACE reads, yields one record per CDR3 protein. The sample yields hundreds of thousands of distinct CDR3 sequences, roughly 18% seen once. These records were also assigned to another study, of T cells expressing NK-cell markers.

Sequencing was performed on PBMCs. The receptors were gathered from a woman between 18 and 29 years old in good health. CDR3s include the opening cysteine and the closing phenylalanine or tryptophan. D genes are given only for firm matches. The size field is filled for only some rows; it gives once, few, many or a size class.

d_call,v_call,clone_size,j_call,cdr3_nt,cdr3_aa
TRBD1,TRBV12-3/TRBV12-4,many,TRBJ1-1,TGTGCCAGCACCTTTCAGGGGGGCACTGAAGCTTTCTTT,CASTFQGGTEAFF
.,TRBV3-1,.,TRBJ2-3,TGTGCCAGCAGCCAACCCCCCATTGCGGATACGCAGTATTTT,CASSQPPIADTQYF
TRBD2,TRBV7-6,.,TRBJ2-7,TGTGCCAGCAGCTTAGTGGAGCGGGAGGGGAATCGCGAGCAGTACTTC,CASSLVEREGNREQYF
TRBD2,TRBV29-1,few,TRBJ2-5,TGCAGCGTCGTCCCTCTAGCGGGGTGGGAGACCCAGTACTTC,CSVVPLAGWETQYF
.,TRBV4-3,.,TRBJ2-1,TGCGCCAGCAGCCAAGCGATGTGGGAGGTTGATGAGCAGTTCTTC,CASSQAMWEVDEQFF
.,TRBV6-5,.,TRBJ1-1,TGTGCCTCCGGGGCCCCGTCAGTGGTGGCTTTCTTT,CASGAPSVVAFF
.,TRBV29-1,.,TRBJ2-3,TGCAGCGTCGGGACTTCAGATACGCAGTATTTT,CSVGTSDTQYF
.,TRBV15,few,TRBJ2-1,TGTGCCACCAGCAGAGTTGGGAGACGCTCCTACAATGAGCAGTTCTTC,CATSRVGRRSYNEQFF
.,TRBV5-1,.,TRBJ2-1,TGCGCCAGCAGCTTGGTATCGGGGCCTGTCAATGAGCAGTTCTTC,CASSLVSGPVNEQFF
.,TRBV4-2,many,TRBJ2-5,TGTGCCAGCAGCCAAGGCCAACTAGTAGAGACCCAGTACTTC,CASSQGQLVETQYF
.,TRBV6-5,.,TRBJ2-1,TGTGCCAGCAGTTACGCTCTCGGACAGAGAACCAAGGATGAGCAGTTCTTC,CASSYALGQRTKDEQFF
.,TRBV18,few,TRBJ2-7,TGTGCCAGCTCAGATCGCGGAGCCTACGAGCAGTACTTC,CASSDRGAYEQYF
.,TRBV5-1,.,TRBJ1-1,TGCGCCAGCAGCCCGGACAACACTGAAGCTTTCTTT,CASSPDNTEAFF
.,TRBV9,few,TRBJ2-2,TGTGCCAGCAGCGCGCCTAGGTCCGGGGAGCTGTTTTTT,CASSAPRSGELFF
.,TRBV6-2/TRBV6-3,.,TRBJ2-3,TGTGCCAGCGGTTACTCCGGGACTCCCGGTACGCAGTATTTT,CASGYSGTPGTQYF
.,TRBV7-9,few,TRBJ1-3,TGTGCCAGCAGCTCCCCGTCGTTAAACACCATATATTTT,CASSSPSLNTIYF
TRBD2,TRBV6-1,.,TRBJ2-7,TGTGCCAGCAGTGGGGGACTAGCGGTGGTCGAGCAGTACTTC,CASSGGLAVVEQYF
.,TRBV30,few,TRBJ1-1,TGTGCCTGGAGCCAGATGACTGAAGCTTTCTTT,CAWSQMTEAFF